A single sample gave rise to the 23 T cell receptor beta chains below, sequenced in a study of blood T cell repertoires in COVID-19. Profiled with immunoSEQ multiplex PCR; TCRdb holds only in-frame clones, not every one. The sample has 100,000 to 150,000 clones; approximately 82% are singletons. The sample taken for sequencing was peripheral blood. The source is an elderly man with active or convalescent COVID-19.

The chain recombines TRBV28 with TRBJ1-5; 9 nucleotides line up with TRBD1. The germline CDR1 and CDR2 sequences are MDHEN and SYDVKM. V gave up 6 bases and J gave up 3 bases; unmatched junction bases: 12. The CDR3 totals 17 residues. This CDR3 reads CASSPLGGQGSNQPQHF. The CDR3 nucleotides read TGTGCCAGCAGCCCCCTAGGGGGACAGGGCTCCAATCAGCCCCAGCATTTT.

The chain recombines TRBV2 with TRBJ2-5; D ambiguous. The V and J ends lost 10 bases and 5 bases respectively, with 8 bases between them. CDR1 and CDR2 (germline): SNHLY, FYNNEI. This CDR3 region has 10 residues. The CDR3 region has the DNA TGTGCCACCCTCCTGGAGACCCAGTACTTC. Residues: CATLLETQYF.

V usage is TRBV12-3 or TRBV12-4 and J usage is TRBJ1-2; D possibly corresponds to TRBD1 (5 bases). Between the trimmed V and J ends, which lost 4 bases and 5 bases, there was a span of 11 bases. The CDR3 has 13 amino acids. CDR3 sequence (DNA): TGTGCCAGCAGTTACAGGTTGGGGTATGGCTACACCTTC. Translation: CASSYRLGYGYTF.

This chain links TRBV7-3 with TRBJ2-3, with D maybe TRBD2 (5 bases). Trimming removed 2 bases from V and 6 bases from J, with 12 bases in between. CDR1 SGHTA and CDR2 FQGTGA come from the germline V gene. The CDR3 covers 14 residues. This CDR3 is CASSLDGLDDTQYF. CDR3 DNA: TGTGCCAGCAGCTTAGACGGACTCGATGATACGCAGTATTTT.

V usage is TRBV28 and J usage is TRBJ1-2, with unresolved D. The CDR3 has 12 residues. Germline V gene lookup returns CDR1 MDHEN and CDR2 SYDVKM. Trimming took 8 bases from V and 8 from J, leaving 15 bases between them. In DNA form, the CDR3 reads TGTGCCAGCTCGCGGCAGATCCTAGGCTACACCTTC. Translation gives CASSRQILGYTF.

V usage is TRBV10-3 and J usage is TRBJ2-2; 9 bases map to TRBD1. This CDR3 contains 12 residues. From germline, CDR1 is ENHRY and CDR2 SYGVKD. This CDR3 is CGATGGTGELFF. Here the CDR3 DNA reads TGTGGGGCGACAGGGGGAACCGGGGAGCTGTTTTTT.

The chain couples TRBV28 to TRBJ1-6; TRBD1 matches at 8 bases. The CDR3 spans 14 residues. Germline lookup yields CDR1 MDHEN and CDR2 SYDVKM. Trimming removed 2 bases from V and 7 bases from J; junction bases left unmatched: 1. CDR3 bases: TGTGCCAGCAGTTTAAGGACAGGGAATTCACCCCTCCACTTT. Translation gives CASSLRTGNSPLHF.

V and J are TRBV19 and TRBJ2-7; the D is unclear. This CDR3 has 12 residues. Per the germline V gene, CDR1 is LNHDA and CDR2 is SQIVND (reference sequence). V dropped 7 bases and J dropped 8 bases, with 15 bases sitting between them. Written as DNA, the CDR3 is TGTGCCAGTACTACCGCCCATAGCAAGCAGTACTTC. It codes for CASTTAHSKQYF.

This chain's CDR3 is CAISQQGAGYTF. In DNA, the CDR3 is TGTGCCATCAGTCAACAGGGTGCTGGCTACACCTTC. The chain couples TRBV10-3 to TRBJ1-2; D perhaps matches TRBD1 (6 bases). V was pared by 5 bases and J by 7 bases, with 11 bases between. Germline CDR1 is ENHRY and CDR2 is SYGVKD. The CDR3 consists of 12 residues.

The V call is TRBV7-8, the J call TRBJ1-2; D unclear. V lost 0 bases, J lost 0 bases, and 11 bases lay in between. The CDR3 extends over 16 amino acids. Germline assignment: CDR1 SGHVS and CDR2 FQNEAQ. Here the CDR3 reads CASSLALRFANYGYTF. The CDR3 bases are TGTGCCAGCAGCTTAGCGCTTCGGTTCGCTAACTATGGCTACACCTTC.

This rearrangement joins TRBV18 to TRBJ1-1, with D maybe TRBD1 (5 bases). Germline CDR1 is KGHSH and CDR2 is LQKENI. This CDR3 is built from 14 residues. V shed 3 bases and J shed 6 bases, with 14 bases lying between them. CDR3 loop: CASSPEVRGSEAFF. For the CDR3, the DNA is TGTGCCAGCTCACCTGAGGTTAGGGGCTCTGAAGCTTTCTTT.

The chain is built from TRBV5-8 and TRBJ1-5, with TRBD1 identical over 11 bases. CDR1 is SGHTS, CDR2 YDEGEE, per germline. The CDR3 length is 15 residues. Trimming removed 4 bases from V and 5 bases from J; junction bases left unmatched: 5. The CDR3 reads CASSRGQGADQPQHF. CDR3 nucleotides: TGTGCCAGCAGCCGAGGACAGGGGGCCGATCAGCCCCAGCATTTT.

The V and J genes are TRBV7-2 and TRBJ2-5; a weak D match, TRBD2 (5 bases). The germline V and J ends were trimmed by 2 bases and 2 bases, with 15 bases remaining between them. The length of the CDR3 is 16 residues. The germline V gene encodes CDR1 SGHTA and CDR2 FQGNSA. CDR3 coding DNA: TGTGCCAGCAGCTTATCGTGGGCTAGCAGACAAGAGACCCAGTACTTC. This codes for CASSLSWASRQETQYF. Full variable domain (outside the CDR3, taken from reference TRBV7-2 and TRBJ2-5): GAGVSQSPSNKVTEKGKDVELRCDPISGHTALYWYRQSLGQGLEFLIYFQGNSAPDKSGLPSDRFSAERTGGSVSTLTIQRTQQEDSAVYLCASSLSWASRQETQYFGPGTRLLVL.

The CDR3: CATSRLNLGDNEQFF. CDR3 nucleotide sequence: TGTGCCACCAGCAGATTAAATTTAGGGGACAATGAGCAGTTCTTC. The chain employs TRBV15 and TRBJ2-1; D possibly corresponds to TRBD1 (5 bases). Trimming shortened V by 2 bases and J by 5 bases, and 13 bases separated the two germline ends. Germline V lookup: CDR1 LNHNV, CDR2 YYDKDF (reference sequence). The CDR3 loop spans 15 amino acids.

The chain combines TRBV18 with TRBJ1-2, with 8 bases that match TRBD1. Germline V gives CDR1 KGHSH, CDR2 LQKENI. The CDR3 covers 15 residues. V dropped 6 bases and J dropped 4; count of bases not matched to a gene: 10. CDR3 nucleotides: TGTGCCAGCTCCCCCTCCGGACAGGGTTTCTATGGCTACACCTTC. It encodes CASSPSGQGFYGYTF.

The chain joins TRBV6-5 to TRBJ2-1; possible D gene TRBD2, 6 bases. Trimming pared 0 bases from V and 5 bases from J, leaving 11 bases between. CDR3 length: 15 residues. In germline, CDR1 is MNHEY, CDR2 SVGAGI. For the CDR3, the DNA is TGTGCCAGCAGTTACTCCTGGGGGGTTAACAATGAGCAGTTCTTC. Protein product: CASSYSWGVNNEQFF.

The CDR3 here is CASSLATGGGSGANVLTF. CDR3 nucleotide sequence: TGTGCCAGCAGCTTGGCGACAGGGGGGGGCTCTGGGGCCAACGTCCTGACTTTC. This rearrangement joins TRBV5-5 to TRBJ2-6; 9 bases align to TRBD1. Per the germline V gene, CDR1 is SGHKS and CDR2 is YYEKEE (reference sequence). The CDR3 consists of 18 residues. With 0 bases clipped from V and 0 bases from J, the junction kept 4 bases outside the gene matches.

The V call is TRBV10-3, the J call TRBJ2-7; possibly TRBD1 for D (6 bases). V lost 10 bases, J lost 3 bases, and 19 bases lay in between. Germline V CDR1 and CDR2: ENHRY, SYGVKD. The CDR3 length is 14 residues. The CDR3 sequence: CATKNGDMGYEQYF. As DNA, the CDR3 is TGTGCCACCAAAAATGGGGACATGGGCTACGAGCAGTACTTC.

This clone was detected a few times. The J gene is TRBJ1-3, the V gene TRBV19; 7 nucleotides agree with TRBD1. CDR3 length equals 14 residues. After removal of 6 bases from V and 5 bases from J, the junction contained 7 bases not matched to a gene. Germline V gives CDR1 LNHDA, CDR2 SQIVND (reference sequence). CDR3 in amino acids: CASSFGDSRNTIYF. The CDR3 DNA follows: TGTGCCAGTAGCTTCGGGGACAGCCGAAACACCATATATTTT. The full variable domain, in which reference TRBV19 and TRBJ1-3 provide the parts outside the CDR3, is DGGITQSPKYLFRKEGQNVTLSCEQNLNHDAMYWYRQDPGQGLRLIYYSQIVNDFQKGDIAEGYSVSREKKESFPLTVTSAQKNPTAFYLCASSFGDSRNTIYFGEGSWLTVV.

The chain couples TRBV28 to TRBJ1-5; TRBD1 matches at 12 bases. This CDR3 contains 15 residues. CDR1 is MDHEN and CDR2 is SYDVKM in the germline V gene. Losses at the gene ends were 3 bases for V and 7 bases for J; bases not matched to a gene: 4. DNA for the CDR3: TGTGCCAGCAGTTTCCCGGGGACAGGGGGCCAGCCCCAGCATTTT. As protein: CASSFPGTGGQPQHF.

The chain employs TRBV9 and TRBJ2-5, with TRBD2 identical over 9 bases. Trimming took 3 bases from V and 2 from J; bases not matched to a gene: 5. Germline V lookup: CDR1 SGDLS, CDR2 YYNGEE. This CDR3 has 15 amino acids. The CDR3 protein is CASSDLAGKQETQYF. The CDR3 nucleotides are TGTGCCAGCAGCGATCTAGCGGGGAAACAAGAGACCCAGTACTTC.

The V call is TRBV6-5, the J call TRBJ1-1, with D possibly being TRBD1 (6 bases). The V end was cut by 4 bases, the J end by 4 bases, with 13 bases between. CDR3 size: 14 residues. From germline, CDR1 is MNHEY and CDR2 SVGAGI. CDR3 loop: CASSSQGGSTEAFF. The CDR3 DNA reads as TGTGCCAGCAGTTCACAGGGTGGGAGCACTGAAGCTTTCTTT.

The chain combines TRBV28 with TRBJ2-3, with D perhaps matching TRBD2 (7 bases). The CDR3 is 13 residues long. Per germline, CDR1 MDHEN and CDR2 SYDVKM. The V end was cut by 11 bases, the J end by 2 bases, with 14 bases between. The CDR3 nucleotides are TGTGCCCTCGGGGGGCTCTTCACAGATACGCAGTATTTT. Protein product: CALGGLFTDTQYF.